The subject of this entry is one T cell receptor (beta chain). One junction end does not reproduce the germline sequence, and a read error may be involved. In germline, CDR1 is LGHNA, CDR2 YSLEER. This CDR3 has 17 residues. TCRdb used MiXCR to reprocess the PCR reads, holding one entry per CDR3 protein. The sample has more than 450,000 distinct CDR3 sequences; 25% are singletons. This specimen comes from a study of molecular identifiers for immune sequencing clone quantification. The V and J genes are TRBV4-3 and TRBJ2-3; TRBD2 matches 8 bases. Sequenced material: naive CD8+ T cells from blood, with Jurkat cell RNA spiked in. Regarding subset: FACS-sorted CD8+CD4-CCR7+CD45RA+ naive T cells. The receptor's source is a human donor in good health. Some libraries in this study had Jurkat cell RNA spiked in. In DNA form, the CDR3 reads TGCGCCGGCAGCCAAGGGGTGAAGCGGGAGCCCGCAGATACGCAGTATTTT. This sequence encodes CAGSQGVKREPADTQYF.